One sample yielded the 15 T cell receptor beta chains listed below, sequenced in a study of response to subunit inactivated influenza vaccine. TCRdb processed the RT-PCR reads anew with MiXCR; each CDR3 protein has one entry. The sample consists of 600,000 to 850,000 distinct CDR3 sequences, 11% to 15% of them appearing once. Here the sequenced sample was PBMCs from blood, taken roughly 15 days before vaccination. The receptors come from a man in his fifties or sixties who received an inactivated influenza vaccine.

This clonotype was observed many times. The DNA for the CDR3 is TGTGCCAGCAGCTTACAAAGCGGCGGCCCCTACGAGCAGTACTTC. The encoded protein is CASSLQSGGPYEQYF. This chain connects TRBV7-9 to TRBJ2-7; TRBD2 is a possible D gene (5 bases). The germline V gene has CDR1 SEHNR and CDR2 FQNEAQ (reference sequence). CDR3 size: 15 residues. Between the trimmed V and J ends, which lost 2 bases and 2 bases, there was a span of 13 bases.

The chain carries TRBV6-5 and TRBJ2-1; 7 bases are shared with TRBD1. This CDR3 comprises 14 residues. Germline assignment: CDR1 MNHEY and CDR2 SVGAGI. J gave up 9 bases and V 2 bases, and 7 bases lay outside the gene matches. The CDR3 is CASSYGNRGSEQFF. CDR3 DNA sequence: TGTGCCAGCAGTTACGGTAACAGGGGCAGTGAGCAGTTCTTC.

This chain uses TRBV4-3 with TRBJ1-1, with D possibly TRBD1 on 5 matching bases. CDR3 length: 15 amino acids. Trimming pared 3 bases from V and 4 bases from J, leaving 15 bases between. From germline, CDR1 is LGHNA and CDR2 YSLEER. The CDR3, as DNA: TGCGCCAGCAGCCAGGACATTCGACGGAGCACTGAAGCTTTCTTT. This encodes CASSQDIRRSTEAFF.

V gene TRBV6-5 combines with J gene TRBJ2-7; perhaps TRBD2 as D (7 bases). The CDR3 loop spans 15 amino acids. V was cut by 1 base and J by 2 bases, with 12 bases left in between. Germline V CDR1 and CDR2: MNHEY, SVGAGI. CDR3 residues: CASSYYGGRAYEQYF. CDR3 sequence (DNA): TGTGCCAGCAGTTACTACGGGGGGCGCGCCTACGAGCAGTACTTC.

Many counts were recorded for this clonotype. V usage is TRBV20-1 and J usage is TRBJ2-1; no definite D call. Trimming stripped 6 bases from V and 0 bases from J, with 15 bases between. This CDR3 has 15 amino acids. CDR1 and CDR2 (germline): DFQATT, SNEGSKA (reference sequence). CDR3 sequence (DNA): TGCAGTGCGCCTTCTGCGGATGACTCCTACAATGAGCAGTTCTTC. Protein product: CSAPSADDSYNEQFF.

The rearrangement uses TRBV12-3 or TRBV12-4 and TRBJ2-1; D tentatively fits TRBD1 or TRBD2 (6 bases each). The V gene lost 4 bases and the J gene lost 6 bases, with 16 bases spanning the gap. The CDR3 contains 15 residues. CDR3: CASSSKRAGVNEQFF. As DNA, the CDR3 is TGTGCCAGCAGTTCAAAGCGGGCAGGGGTCAATGAGCAGTTCTTC.

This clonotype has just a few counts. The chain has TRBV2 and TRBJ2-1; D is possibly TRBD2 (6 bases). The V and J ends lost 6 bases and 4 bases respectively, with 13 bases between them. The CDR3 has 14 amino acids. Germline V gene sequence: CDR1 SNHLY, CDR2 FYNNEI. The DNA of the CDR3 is TGTGCCAGCAGCCTCGGGACTTTTTACAATGAGCAGTTCTTC. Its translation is CASSLGTFYNEQFF.

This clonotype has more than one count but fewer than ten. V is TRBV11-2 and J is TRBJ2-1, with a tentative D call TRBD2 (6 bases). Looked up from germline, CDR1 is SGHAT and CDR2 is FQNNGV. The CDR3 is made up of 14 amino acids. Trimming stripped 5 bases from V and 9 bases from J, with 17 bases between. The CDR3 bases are TGTGCCAGCAGCGGAACCGGGAGCTCAGCTGAGCAGTTCTTC. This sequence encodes CASSGTGSSAEQFF.

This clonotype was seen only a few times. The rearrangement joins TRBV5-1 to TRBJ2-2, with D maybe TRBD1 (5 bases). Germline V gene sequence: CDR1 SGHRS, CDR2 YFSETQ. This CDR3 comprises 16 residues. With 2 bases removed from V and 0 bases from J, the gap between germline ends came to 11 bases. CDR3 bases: TGCGCCAGCAGCTTCCGGCAGGGAACGAACACCGGGGAGCTGTTTTTT. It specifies CASSFRQGTNTGELFF. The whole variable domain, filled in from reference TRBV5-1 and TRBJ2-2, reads KAGVTQTPRYLIKTRGQQVTLSCSPISGHRSVSWYQQTPGQGLQFLFEYFSETQRNKGNFPGRFSGRQFSNSRSEMNVSTLELGDSALYLCASSFRQGTNTGELFFGEGSRLTVL.

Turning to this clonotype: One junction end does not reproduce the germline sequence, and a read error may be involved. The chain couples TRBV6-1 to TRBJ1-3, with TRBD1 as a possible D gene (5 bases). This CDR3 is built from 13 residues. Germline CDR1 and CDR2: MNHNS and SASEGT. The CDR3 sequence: CASGDGSGNTIHF. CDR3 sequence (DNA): TGTGCCAGCGGGGACGGCTCTGGAAACACCATACATTTT.

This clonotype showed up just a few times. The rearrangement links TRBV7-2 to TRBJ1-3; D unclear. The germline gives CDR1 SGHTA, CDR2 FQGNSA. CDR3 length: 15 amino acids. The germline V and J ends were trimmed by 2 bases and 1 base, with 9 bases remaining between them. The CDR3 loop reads CASSLYLSSGNTIYF. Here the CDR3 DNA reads TGTGCCAGCAGCTTATATTTGTCTTCTGGAAACACCATATATTTT.

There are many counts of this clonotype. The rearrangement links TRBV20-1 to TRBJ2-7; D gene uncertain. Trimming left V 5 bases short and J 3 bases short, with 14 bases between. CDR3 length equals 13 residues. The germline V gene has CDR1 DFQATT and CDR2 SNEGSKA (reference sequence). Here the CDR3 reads CSALLLPRYEQYF. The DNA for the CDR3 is TGCAGTGCTCTTCTACTCCCGCGCTACGAGCAGTACTTC.

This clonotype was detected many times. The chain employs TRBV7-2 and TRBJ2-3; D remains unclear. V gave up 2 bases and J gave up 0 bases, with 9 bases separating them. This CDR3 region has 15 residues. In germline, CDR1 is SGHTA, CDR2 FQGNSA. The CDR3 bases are TGTGCCAGCAGCTTAAGTTGGCAGAGCACAGATACGCAGTATTTT. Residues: CASSLSWQSTDTQYF.

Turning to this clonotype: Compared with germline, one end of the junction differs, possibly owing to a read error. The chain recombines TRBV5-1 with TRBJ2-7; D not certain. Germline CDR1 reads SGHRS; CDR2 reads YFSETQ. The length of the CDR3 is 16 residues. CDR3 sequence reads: CASSLVPTVSSNEQYF. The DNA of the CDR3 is TGCGCCAGCAGCTTGGTACCGACCGTGTCCTCCAACGAGCAGTACTTC.

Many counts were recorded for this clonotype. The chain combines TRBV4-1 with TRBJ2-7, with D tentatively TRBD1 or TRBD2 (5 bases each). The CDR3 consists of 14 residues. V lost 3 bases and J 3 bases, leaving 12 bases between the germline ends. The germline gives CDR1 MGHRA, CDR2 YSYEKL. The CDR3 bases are TGCGCCAGCAGCCATGGTGTGGGGGACTACGAGCAGTACTTC. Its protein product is CASSHGVGDYEQYF.